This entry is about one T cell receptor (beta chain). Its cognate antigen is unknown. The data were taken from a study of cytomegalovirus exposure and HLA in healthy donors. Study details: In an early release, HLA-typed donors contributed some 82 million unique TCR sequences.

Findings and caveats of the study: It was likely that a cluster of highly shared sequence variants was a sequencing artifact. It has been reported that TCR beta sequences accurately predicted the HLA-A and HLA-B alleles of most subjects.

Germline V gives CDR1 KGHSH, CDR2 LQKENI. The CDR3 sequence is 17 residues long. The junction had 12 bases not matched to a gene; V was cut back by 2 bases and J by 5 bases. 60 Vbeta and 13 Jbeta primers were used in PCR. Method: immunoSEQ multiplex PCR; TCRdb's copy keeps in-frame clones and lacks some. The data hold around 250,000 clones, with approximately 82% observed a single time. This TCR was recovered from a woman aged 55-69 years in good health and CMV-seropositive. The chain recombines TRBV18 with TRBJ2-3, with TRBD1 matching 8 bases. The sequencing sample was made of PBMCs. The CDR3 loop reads CASSPASGQGDRDTQYF. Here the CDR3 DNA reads TGTGCCAGCTCACCAGCGTCCGGACAGGGTGATAGAGATACGCAGTATTTT. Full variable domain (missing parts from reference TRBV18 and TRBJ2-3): NAGVMQNPRHLVRRRGQEARLRCSPMKGHSHVYWYRQLPEEGLKFMVYLQKENIIDESGMPKERFSAEFPKEGPSILRIQQVVRGDSAAYFCASSPASGQGDRDTQYFGPGTRLTVL.